This is a list of T cell receptor beta chains from one sample in a study of cytomegalovirus exposure and HLA in healthy donors. Measured with immunoSEQ multiplex PCR; TCRdb has only the in-frame clones, and not every one. The sample records 310,000 or so clones, 80% to 90% being singletons. Sequencing input: PBMCs. Receptor source: a woman younger than 35 in good health and CMV-seronegative. The CDR3 runs from the conserved cysteine through the conserved F or W. The order of the fields is D gene, V gene, J gene, clone size, CDR3 DNA, CDR3 protein. A D gene is named only where the DNA matches it firmly. Only part of the rows carry a size: once, few, many, or a class if the clone is expanded.

d_gene: TRBD1; v_gene: TRBV10-3; j_gene: TRBJ1-1; abundance: once; CDR3nt: TGTGCCATCAGATCGCCAGGACAGGGCCAGAACACTGAAGCTTTCTTT; CDR3aa: CAIRSPGQGQNTEAFF
d_gene: NA; v_gene: TRBV4-1; j_gene: TRBJ2-1; abundance: few; CDR3nt: TGCGCCAGCCAGACAGCTAAAGGGGCCTACAATGAGCAGTTCTTC; CDR3aa: CASQTAKGAYNEQFF
d_gene: NA; v_gene: TRBV7-9; j_gene: TRBJ2-7; abundance: NA; CDR3nt: TGTTCCAGCAGTCCCAGCTCCTACGAGCAGTACTTC; CDR3aa: CSSSPSSYEQYF
d_gene: NA; v_gene: TRBV5-1; j_gene: TRBJ2-2; abundance: once; CDR3nt: TGCGCCAGCAGCTTGGGCCAGGCGACCGGGGAGCTGTTTTTT; CDR3aa: CASSLGQATGELFF
d_gene: NA; v_gene: TRBV2; j_gene: TRBJ1-2; abundance: few; CDR3nt: TGTGCCAGCCGAAGGCAGGGAAGCTACACCTTC; CDR3aa: CASRRQGSYTF
d_gene: TRBD2; v_gene: TRBV5-1; j_gene: TRBJ2-1; abundance: NA; CDR3nt: TGCGCCAGCTACCCCGCCCCCGGGACTAGCGGGGGAGGCCCCTACAATGAGCAGTTCTTC; CDR3aa: CASYPAPGTSGGGPYNEQFF
d_gene: NA; v_gene: TRBV9; j_gene: TRBJ1-1; abundance: NA; CDR3nt: TGTGCCAGCACGTCGACGGGGAAGAACACTGAAGCTTTCTTT; CDR3aa: CASTSTGKNTEAFF
d_gene: NA; v_gene: TRBV7-9; j_gene: TRBJ1-1; abundance: NA; CDR3nt: TGTTCCAGCAGCTTGATGAGTTTGAACACTGAAGCTTTCTTT; CDR3aa: CSSSLMSLNTEAFF
d_gene: NA; v_gene: TRBV7-3; j_gene: TRBJ2-2; abundance: NA; CDR3nt: TGTGCCAGCAGCTTGTATTCCCCCGGGGAGCTGTTTTTT; CDR3aa: CASSLYSPGELFF
d_gene: TRBD2; v_gene: TRBV2; j_gene: TRBJ2-1; abundance: NA; CDR3nt: TGTGCCAGCAGACCGGGACTAGCGGGCGGTGAGCAGTTCTTC; CDR3aa: CASRPGLAGGEQFF
d_gene: NA; v_gene: TRBV7-9; j_gene: TRBJ1-5; abundance: few; CDR3nt: TGTGCCAGCAGTCCAGGGTCCCAGCCCCAGCATTTT; CDR3aa: CASSPGSQPQHF